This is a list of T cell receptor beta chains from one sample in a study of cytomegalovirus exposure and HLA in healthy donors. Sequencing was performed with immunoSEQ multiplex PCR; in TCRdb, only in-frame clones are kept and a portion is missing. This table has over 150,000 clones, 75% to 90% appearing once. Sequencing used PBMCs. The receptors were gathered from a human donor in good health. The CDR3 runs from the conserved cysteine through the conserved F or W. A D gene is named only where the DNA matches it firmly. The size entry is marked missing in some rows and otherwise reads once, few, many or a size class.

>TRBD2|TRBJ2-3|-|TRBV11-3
CASSLFTSGGGDTQYF
TGTGCCAGCAGCTTGTTTACTAGCGGGGGGGGAGATACGCAGTATTTT
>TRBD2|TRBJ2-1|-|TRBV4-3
CASSLGLAGGNEQFF
TGCGCCAGCAGCCTCGGACTAGCGGGAGGCAATGAGCAGTTCTTC
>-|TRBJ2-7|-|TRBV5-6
CASSPQSGYEQYF
TGTGCCAGCAGCCCGCAGAGCGGCTACGAGCAGTACTTC
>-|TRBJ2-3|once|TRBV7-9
CASSDGGVAKDTQYF
TGTGCCAGCAGCGACGGCGGGGTAGCGAAAGATACGCAGTATTTT
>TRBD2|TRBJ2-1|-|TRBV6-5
CASSTTSGNEQFF
TGTGCCAGCAGTACCACTAGCGGCAATGAGCAGTTCTTC
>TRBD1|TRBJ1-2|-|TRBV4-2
CASSQEDRVLYGHTF
TGTGCCAGCAGCCAAGAGGACAGGGTCCTGTATGGCCACACCTTC
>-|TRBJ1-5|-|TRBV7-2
CASSLRSQTGNQPQHF
TGTGCCAGCAGCTTACGGTCTCAAACCGGCAATCAGCCCCAGCATTTT
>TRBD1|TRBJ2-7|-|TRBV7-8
CASSLRGQRNEQYF
TGTGCCAGCAGCTTACGGGGACAGAGGAACGAGCAGTACTTC
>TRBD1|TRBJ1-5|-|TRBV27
CASRHLSGTGAYSNQPQHF
TGTGCCAGCAGACACCTTTCCGGGACAGGTGCTTATAGCAATCAGCCCCAGCATTTT
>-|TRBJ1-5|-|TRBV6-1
CASSDRTGNQPQHF
TGTGCCAGCAGTGACCGGACTGGCAATCAGCCCCAGCATTTT
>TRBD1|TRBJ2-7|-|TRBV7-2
CASSVDRGFDEQYF
TGTGCCAGCAGCGTGGACAGGGGGTTCGACGAGCAGTACTTC
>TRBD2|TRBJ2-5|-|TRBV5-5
CASSFSGGKQETQYF
TGTGCCAGCAGCTTCAGCGGGGGGAAGCAAGAGACCCAGTACTTC
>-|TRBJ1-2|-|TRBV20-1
CSGTSSTDYTF
TGCAGTGGTACATCCTCTACAGACTACACCTTC
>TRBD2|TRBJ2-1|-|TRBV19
CASTWGGDYNEQFF
TGTGCCAGTACCTGGGGGGGGGACTACAATGAGCAGTTCTTC
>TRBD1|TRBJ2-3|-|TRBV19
CASSTRTGGITDTQYF
TGTGCCAGTAGTACCCGGACAGGGGGCATTACAGATACGCAGTATTTT
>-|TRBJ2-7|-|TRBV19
CASSIGVGEQYF
TGTGCCAGTAGTATCGGGGTTGGCGAGCAGTACTTC
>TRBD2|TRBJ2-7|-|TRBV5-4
CASSLAYFERGDAESYEQYF
TGTGCCAGCAGCTTGGCCTATTTTGAGCGGGGGGACGCTGAGTCCTACGAGCAGTACTTC
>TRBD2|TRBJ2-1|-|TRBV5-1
CASSSLAGGPANEQFF
TGCGCCAGCAGCTCCTTAGCGGGGGGGCCGGCCAATGAGCAGTTCTTC
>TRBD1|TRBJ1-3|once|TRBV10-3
CAIRMSPGQGISGNTIYF
TGTGCCATCAGGATGAGCCCGGGACAGGGGATCAGTGGAAACACCATATATTTT
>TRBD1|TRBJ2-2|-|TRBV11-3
CASRDRGPGELFF
TGTGCCAGCCGGGACAGGGGCCCCGGGGAGCTGTTTTTT
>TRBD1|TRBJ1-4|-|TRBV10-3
CAISPTGYEKLFF
TGTGCCATCAGCCCGACAGGGTATGAAAAACTGTTTTTT
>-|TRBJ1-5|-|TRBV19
CASSIRANQPQHF
TGTGCCAGTAGTATCAGGGCTAATCAGCCCCAGCATTTT
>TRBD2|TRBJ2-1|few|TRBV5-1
CASSLVGGAYNEQFF
TGCGCCAGCAGCTTGGTGGGGGGGGCCTACAATGAGCAGTTCTTC
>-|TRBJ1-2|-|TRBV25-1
CASGPIHPRSGYTF
TGTGCCAGCGGTCCCATTCACCCCCGGAGTGGCTACACCTTC
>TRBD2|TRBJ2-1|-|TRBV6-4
CASSDWGGVSYNEQFF
TGTGCCAGCAGTGACTGGGGGGGAGTCTCCTACAATGAGCAGTTCTTC
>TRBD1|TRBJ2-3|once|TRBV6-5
CASSLGTVDTQYF
TGTGCCAGCAGTCTGGGGACAGTAGATACGCAGTATTTT
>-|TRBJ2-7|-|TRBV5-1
CASSLSSASYEQYF
TGCGCCAGCAGCTTATCTAGCGCCTCCTACGAGCAGTACTTC
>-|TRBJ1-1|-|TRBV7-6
CASSLGQGTEAFF
TGTGCCAGCAGCTTAGGCCAGGGCACTGAAGCTTTCTTT
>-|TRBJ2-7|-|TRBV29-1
CSVARGISYEQYF
TGCAGCGTTGCGCGGGGAATCTCCTACGAGCAGTACTTC
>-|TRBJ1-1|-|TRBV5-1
CASSLADKNTEAFF
TGCGCCAGCAGCCTTGCGGACAAGAACACTGAAGCTTTCTTT
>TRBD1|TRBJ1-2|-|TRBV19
CASSPDRGTSYGYTF
TGTGCCAGTAGTCCCGACAGGGGAACATCCTATGGCTACACCTTC
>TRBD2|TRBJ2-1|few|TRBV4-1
CASSQVLAGGDEQFF
TGCGCCAGCAGCCAAGTTCTAGCGGGGGGCGATGAGCAGTTCTTC
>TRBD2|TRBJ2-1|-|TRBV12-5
CASLPSGGYYNEQFF
TGTGCTAGTCTCCCTAGCGGGGGGTATTACAATGAGCAGTTCTTC
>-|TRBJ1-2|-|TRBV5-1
CASSLGTYANYGYTF
TGCGCCAGCAGCCTCGGGACATATGCTAACTATGGCTACACCTTC
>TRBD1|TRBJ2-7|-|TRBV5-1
CASSSRTGGSYEQYF
TGCGCCAGCAGCTCGCGGACAGGGGGGTCCTACGAGCAGTACTTC
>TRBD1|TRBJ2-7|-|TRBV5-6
CASSAPGQNYEQYF
TGTGCCAGCAGCGCCCCGGGACAGAATTACGAGCAGTACTTC
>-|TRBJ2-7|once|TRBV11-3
CASSSYSTAALNEQYF
TGTGCCAGCAGCTCCTATTCGACAGCCGCTCTCAACGAGCAGTACTTC
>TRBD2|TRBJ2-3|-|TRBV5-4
CASSALAGGIDTQYF
TGTGCCAGCAGCGCGCTAGCGGGGGGGATAGATACGCAGTATTTT
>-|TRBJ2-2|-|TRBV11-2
CASSLGRDFTGELFF
TGTGCCAGCAGCTTAGGTCGGGATTTCACCGGGGAGCTGTTTTTT
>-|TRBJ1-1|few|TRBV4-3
CASSLGQRNTEAFF
TGCGCCAGCAGCCTCGGACAAAGGAACACTGAAGCTTTCTTT
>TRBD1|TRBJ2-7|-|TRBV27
CASSLGQFGEQYF
TGTGCCAGCAGTTTGGGACAGTTTGGCGAGCAGTACTTC
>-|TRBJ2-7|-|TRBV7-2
CASSLFASGRGASYEQYF
TGTGCCAGCAGCTTATTTGCCTCCGGGCGGGGCGCTTCCTACGAGCAGTACTTC
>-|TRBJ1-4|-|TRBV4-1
CASGFEGRDEKLFF
TGCGCCAGCGGCTTTGAAGGGCGGGATGAAAAACTGTTTTTT
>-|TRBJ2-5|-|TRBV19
CASGTYLSSGRETQYF
TGTGCCAGTGGGACTTACTTAAGTAGTGGGAGGGAGACCCAGTACTTC
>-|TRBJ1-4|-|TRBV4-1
CASSQDRIPRRDEKLFF
TGCGCCAGCAGCCAAGACAGGATACCCCGGAGGGACGAAAAACTGTTTTTT
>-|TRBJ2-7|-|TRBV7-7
CASSLAEGAYEQYF
TGTGCTAGCAGCTTAGCGGAGGGAGCCTACGAGCAGTACTTC
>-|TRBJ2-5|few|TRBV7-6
CASSLAAAAQYF
TGTGCCAGCAGCTTAGCCGCAGCGGCCCAGTACTTC
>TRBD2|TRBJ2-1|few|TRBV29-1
CSVETSGGGNEQFF
TGCAGCGTTGAGACTAGCGGGGGGGGCAATGAGCAGTTCTTC
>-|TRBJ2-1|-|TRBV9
CASSVEPNRWGNEQFF
TGTGCCAGCAGCGTAGAACCCAACAGGTGGGGCAATGAGCAGTTCTTC
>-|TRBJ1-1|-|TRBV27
CASRPRGGVMNTEAFF
TGTGCCAGCAGACCCCGGGGTGGGGTCATGAACACTGAAGCTTTCTTT
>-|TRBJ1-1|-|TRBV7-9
CASSLIKGLENTEAFF
TGTGCCAGCAGCTTAATTAAGGGGCTGGAAAACACTGAAGCTTTCTTT
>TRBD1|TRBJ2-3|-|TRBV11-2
CASSLTRGITDTQYF
TGTGCCAGCAGCTTAACCAGGGGGATAACAGATACGCAGTATTTT
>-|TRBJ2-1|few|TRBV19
CASSRGSGSYNEQFF
TGTGCCAGTAGTCGCGGGTCGGGCTCCTACAATGAGCAGTTCTTC